The following is a T cell receptor (beta chain) sequence with its context. Antigen specificity is unknown. These data come from a study of blood T cells in healthy people across ages. Study findings and constraints: Unknown CMV status may confound age-related changes in expanded clones. While age rose, TCR beta diversity per million T cells dropped in a roughly linear way.

The authors ran a second PCR of roughly 6 to 12 cycles using a sample-barcoded 5' primer and a J-beta primer mix. TCRdb independently ran MiXCR on the 5' RACE reads; one entry per CDR3 protein. The sample shows some 760,000 distinct CDR3 sequences, 20% to 25% of them seen only once. The donors, all healthy, were Caucasians living in Russia, aged 6 to 90. A minimum of 7 million PBMCs was isolated per sample. Trimming left V 4 bases short and J 4 bases short, with 10 bases between. This CDR3 region has 13 residues. Germline lookup yields CDR1 MDHEN and CDR2 SYDVKM. The same data also contributed to another study, on T cells of mothers and their children.

The V and J genes are TRBV28 and TRBJ2-5; possibly TRBD2 for D (5 bases). The receptor was derived from a boy under 18 in good health. The sequencing input was blood. The CDR3 loop is CASSWLAGETQYF. CDR3 nucleotides: TGTGCCAGCAGTTGGCTAGCCGGAGAGACCCAGTACTTC. Full variable domain (remainder filled in from reference TRBV28 and TRBJ2-5): DVKVTQSSRYLVKRTGEKVFLECVQDMDHENMFWYRQDPGLGLRLIYFSYDVKMKEKGDIPEGYSVSREKKERFSLILESASTNQTSMYLCASSWLAGETQYFGPGTRLLVL.